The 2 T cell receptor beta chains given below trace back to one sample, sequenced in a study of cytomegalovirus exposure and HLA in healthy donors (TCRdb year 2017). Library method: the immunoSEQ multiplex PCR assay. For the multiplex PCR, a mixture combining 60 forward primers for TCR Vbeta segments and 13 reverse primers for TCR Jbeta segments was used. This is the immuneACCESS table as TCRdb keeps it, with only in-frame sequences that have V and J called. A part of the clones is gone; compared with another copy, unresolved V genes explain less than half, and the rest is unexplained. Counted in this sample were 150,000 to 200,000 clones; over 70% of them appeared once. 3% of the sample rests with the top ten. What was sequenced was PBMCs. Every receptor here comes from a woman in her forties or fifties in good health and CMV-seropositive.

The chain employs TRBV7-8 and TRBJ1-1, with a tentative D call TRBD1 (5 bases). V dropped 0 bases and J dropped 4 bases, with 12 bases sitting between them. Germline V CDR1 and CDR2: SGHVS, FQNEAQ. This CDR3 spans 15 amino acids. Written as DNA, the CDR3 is TGTGCCAGCAGCTTAGCGGGGGGGATGGGCACTGAAGCTTTCTTT. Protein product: CASSLAGGMGTEAFF.

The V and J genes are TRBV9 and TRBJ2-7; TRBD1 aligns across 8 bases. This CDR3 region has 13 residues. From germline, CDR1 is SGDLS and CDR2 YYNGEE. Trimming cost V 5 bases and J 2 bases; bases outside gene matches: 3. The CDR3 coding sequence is TGTGCCAGCAGGGACAGGGCCCCCTACGAGCAGTACTTC. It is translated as CASRDRAPYEQYF. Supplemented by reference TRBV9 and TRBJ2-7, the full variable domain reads DSGVTQTPKHLITATGQRVTLRCSPRSGDLSVYWYQQSLDQGLQFLIQYYNGEERAKGNILERFSAQQFPDLHSELNLSSLELGDSALYFCASRDRAPYEQYFGPGTRLTVT.